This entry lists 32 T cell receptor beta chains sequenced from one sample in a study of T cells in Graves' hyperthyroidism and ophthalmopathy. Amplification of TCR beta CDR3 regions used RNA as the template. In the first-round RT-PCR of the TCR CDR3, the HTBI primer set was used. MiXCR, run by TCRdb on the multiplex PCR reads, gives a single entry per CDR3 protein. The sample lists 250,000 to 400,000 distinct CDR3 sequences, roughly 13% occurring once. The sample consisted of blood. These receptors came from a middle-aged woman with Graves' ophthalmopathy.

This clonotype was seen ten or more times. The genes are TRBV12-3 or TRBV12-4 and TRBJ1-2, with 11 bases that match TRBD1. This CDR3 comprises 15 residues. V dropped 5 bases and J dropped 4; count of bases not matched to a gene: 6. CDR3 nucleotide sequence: TGTGCCAGCAGTATCGGACAGGGGGCTGGCTATGGCTACACCTTC. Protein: CASSIGQGAGYGYTF.

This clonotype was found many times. CDR3 sequence: CSVGGVSEQFF. The CDR3 coding sequence is TGCAGCGTGGGGGGGGTAAGCGAGCAGTTCTTC. The V and J genes are TRBV29-1 and TRBJ2-1; 7 bases agree with TRBD2. The germline CDR1 and CDR2 sequences are SQVTM and ANQGSEA. V lost 6 bases to trimming and J lost 10 bases; unmatched junction nucleotides: 6. The CDR3 runs to 11 residues.

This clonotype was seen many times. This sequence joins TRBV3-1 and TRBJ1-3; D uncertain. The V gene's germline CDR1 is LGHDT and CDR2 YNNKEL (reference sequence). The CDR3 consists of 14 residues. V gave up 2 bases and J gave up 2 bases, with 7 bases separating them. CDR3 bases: TGTGCCAGCAGCCAAAGGGCAGCTGGAAACACCATATATTTT. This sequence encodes CASSQRAAGNTIYF.

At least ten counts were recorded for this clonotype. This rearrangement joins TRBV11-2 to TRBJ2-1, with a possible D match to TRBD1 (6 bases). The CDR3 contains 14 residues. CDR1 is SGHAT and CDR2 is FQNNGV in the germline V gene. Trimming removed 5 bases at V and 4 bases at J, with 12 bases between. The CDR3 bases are TGTGCCAGCAGCCCCAGAGACAGGTACAATGAGCAGTTCTTC. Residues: CASSPRDRYNEQFF.

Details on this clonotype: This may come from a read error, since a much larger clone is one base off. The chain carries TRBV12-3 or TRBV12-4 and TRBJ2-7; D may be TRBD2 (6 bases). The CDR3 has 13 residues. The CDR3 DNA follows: TGTCCCAGCAGTTGGACTATTTCCTACGAGCAGTACTTC. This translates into CPSSWTISYEQYF.

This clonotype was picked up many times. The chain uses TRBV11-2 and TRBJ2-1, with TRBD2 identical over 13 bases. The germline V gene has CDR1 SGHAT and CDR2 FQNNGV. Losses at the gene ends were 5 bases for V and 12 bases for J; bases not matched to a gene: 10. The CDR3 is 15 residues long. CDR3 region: CASSTLAGGPTGQFF. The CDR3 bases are TGTGCCAGCAGCACACTAGCGGGAGGGCCAACTGGGCAGTTCTTC.

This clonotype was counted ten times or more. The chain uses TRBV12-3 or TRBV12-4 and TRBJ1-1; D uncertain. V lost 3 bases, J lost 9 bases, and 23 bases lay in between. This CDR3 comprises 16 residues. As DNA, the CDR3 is TGTGCCAGCAGTTTCTCCGGGAGAGACCGCCTCCATCAAGCTTTCTTT. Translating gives CASSFSGRDRLHQAFF.

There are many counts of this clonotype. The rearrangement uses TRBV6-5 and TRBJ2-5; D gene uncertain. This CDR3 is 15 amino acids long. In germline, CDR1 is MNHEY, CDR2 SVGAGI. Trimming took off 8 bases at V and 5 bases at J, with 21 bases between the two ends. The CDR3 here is CASALLSLGIETQYF. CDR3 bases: TGTGCCAGCGCGTTACTCTCCTTAGGAATTGAGACCCAGTACTTC.

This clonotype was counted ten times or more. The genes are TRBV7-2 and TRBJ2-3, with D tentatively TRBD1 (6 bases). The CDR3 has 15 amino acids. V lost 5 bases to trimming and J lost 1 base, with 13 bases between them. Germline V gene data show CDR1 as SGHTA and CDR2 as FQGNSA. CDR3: CASSRTVHGTDTQYF. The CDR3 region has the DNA TGTGCCAGCAGCCGGACAGTCCATGGCACAGATACGCAGTATTTT.

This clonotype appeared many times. In DNA form, the CDR3 reads TGTGCCAGCAGTGTCGTAGCGGGGGGGCGCACCGGGGAGCTGTTTTTT. It yields the protein CASSVVAGGRTGELFF. V usage is TRBV2 and J usage is TRBJ2-2, with 11 bases identical to TRBD2. Germline V lookup: CDR1 SNHLY, CDR2 FYNNEI. V trimming: 4 bases; J trimming: 4 bases; junction bases outside the gene matches: 5. This CDR3 is 16 amino acids long.

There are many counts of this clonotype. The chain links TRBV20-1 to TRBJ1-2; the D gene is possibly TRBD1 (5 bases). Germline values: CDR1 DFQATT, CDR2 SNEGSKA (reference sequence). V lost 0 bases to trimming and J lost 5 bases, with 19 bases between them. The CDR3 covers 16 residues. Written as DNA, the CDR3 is TGCAGTGCTAGAGACCTGACAGAAGTTTTGCGATATGGCTACACCTTC. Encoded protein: CSARDLTEVLRYGYTF.

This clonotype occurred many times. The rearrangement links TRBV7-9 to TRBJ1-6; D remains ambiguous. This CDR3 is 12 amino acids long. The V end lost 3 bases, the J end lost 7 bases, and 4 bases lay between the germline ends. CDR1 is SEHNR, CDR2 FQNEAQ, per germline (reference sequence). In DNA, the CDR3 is TGTGCCAGCAGCTTTTGGAATTCACCCCTCCACTTT. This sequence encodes CASSFWNSPLHF.

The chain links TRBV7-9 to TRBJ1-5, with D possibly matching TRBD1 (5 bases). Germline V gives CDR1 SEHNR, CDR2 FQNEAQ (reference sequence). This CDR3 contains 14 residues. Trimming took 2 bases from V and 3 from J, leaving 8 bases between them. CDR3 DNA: TGTGCCAGCAGCTTAACAGGTCACAATCAGCCCCAGCATTTT. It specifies CASSLTGHNQPQHF. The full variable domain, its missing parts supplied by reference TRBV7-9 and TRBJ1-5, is DTGVSQNPRHKITKRGQNVTFRCDPISEHNRLYWYRQTLGQGPEFLTYFQNEAQLEKSRLLSDRFSAERPKGSFSTLEIQRTEQGDSAMYLCASSLTGHNQPQHFGDGTRLSIL.

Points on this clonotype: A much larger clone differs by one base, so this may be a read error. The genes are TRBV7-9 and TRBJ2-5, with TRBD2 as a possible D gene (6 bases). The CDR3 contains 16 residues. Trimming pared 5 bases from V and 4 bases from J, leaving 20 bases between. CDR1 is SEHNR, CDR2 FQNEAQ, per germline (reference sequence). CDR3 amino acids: CASSLPDLRGRETQYF. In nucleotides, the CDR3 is TGTGCCAGCAGCCTTCCGGACTTACGGGGGAGAGAGACCCAGTACTTC.

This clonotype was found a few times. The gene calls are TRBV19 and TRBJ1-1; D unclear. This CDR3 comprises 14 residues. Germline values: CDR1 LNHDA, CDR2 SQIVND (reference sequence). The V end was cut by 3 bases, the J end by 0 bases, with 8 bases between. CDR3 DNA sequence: TGTGCCAGTAGTATCCGAGAAATGAACACTGAAGCTTTCTTT. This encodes CASSIREMNTEAFF.

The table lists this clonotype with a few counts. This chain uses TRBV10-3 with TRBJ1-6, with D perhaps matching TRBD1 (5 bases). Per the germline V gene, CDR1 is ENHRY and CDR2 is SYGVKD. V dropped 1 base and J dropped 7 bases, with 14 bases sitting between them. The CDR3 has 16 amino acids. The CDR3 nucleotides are TGTGCCATCAGTGAGTTATCCCTCCGGGGGAATTCACCCCTCCACTTT. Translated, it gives CAISELSLRGNSPLHF.

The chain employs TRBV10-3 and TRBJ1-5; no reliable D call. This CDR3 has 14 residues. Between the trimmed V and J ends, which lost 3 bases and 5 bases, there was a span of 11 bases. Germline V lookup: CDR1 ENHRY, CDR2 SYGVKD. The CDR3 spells CAISEREGHQPQHF. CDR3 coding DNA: TGTGCCATCAGTGAAAGGGAAGGCCATCAGCCCCAGCATTTT.

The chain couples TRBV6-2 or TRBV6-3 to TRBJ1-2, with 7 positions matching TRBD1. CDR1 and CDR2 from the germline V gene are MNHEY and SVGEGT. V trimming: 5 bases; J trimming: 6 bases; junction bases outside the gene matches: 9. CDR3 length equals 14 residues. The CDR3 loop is CASSHQGVLNGYTF. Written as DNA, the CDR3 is TGTGCCAGCAGTCACCAGGGGGTGCTTAATGGCTACACCTTC.

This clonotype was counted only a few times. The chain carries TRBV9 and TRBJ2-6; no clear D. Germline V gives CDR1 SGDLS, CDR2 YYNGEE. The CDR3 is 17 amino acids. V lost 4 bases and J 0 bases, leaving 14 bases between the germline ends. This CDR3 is CASSPGNFYSGANVLTF. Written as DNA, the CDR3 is TGTGCCAGCAGCCCTGGAAACTTCTACTCTGGGGCCAACGTCCTGACTTTC.

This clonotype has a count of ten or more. The CDR3 protein is CASSLGGLRVSEQYF. CDR3 sequence (DNA): TGTGCCAGCAGTTTGGGGGGGCTTCGTGTTTCCGAGCAGTACTTC. The chain combines TRBV28 with TRBJ2-7; tentative D call: TRBD2 (7 bases). V was trimmed by 3 bases and J by 6 bases, leaving 18 bases between them. The CDR3 is 15 amino acids. Germline values: CDR1 MDHEN, CDR2 SYDVKM.

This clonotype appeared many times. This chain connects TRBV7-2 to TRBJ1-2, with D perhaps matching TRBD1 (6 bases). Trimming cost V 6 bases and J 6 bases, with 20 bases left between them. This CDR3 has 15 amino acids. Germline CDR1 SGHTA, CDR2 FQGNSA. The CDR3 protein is CASRYRTELIDGYTF. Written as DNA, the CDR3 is TGTGCCAGCAGATACCGGACAGAATTAATTGATGGCTACACCTTC.

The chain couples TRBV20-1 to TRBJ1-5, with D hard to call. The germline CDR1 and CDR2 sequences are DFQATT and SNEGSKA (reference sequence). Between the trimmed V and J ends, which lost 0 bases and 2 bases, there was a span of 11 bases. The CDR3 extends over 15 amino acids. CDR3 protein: CSAREERFGNQPQHF. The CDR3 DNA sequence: TGCAGTGCTAGAGAAGAGCGGTTTGGCAATCAGCCCCAGCATTTT.

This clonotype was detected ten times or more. The CDR3 coding sequence is TGTGCCAGCTCACCCGAACTAGCGGACAATGAGCAGTTCTTC. As protein: CASSPELADNEQFF. The chain joins TRBV18 to TRBJ2-1; 8 bases are shared with TRBD2. CDR3 length equals 14 residues. With V trimmed by 3 bases and J by 5 bases, 3 bases remained unmatched. Germline V CDR1 and CDR2: KGHSH, LQKENI.

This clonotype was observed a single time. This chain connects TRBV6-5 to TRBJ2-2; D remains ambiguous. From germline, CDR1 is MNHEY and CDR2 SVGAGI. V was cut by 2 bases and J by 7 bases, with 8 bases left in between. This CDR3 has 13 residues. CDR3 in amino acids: CASSYEAIGELFF. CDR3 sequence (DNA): TGTGCCAGCAGTTACGAGGCCATCGGGGAGCTGTTTTTT.

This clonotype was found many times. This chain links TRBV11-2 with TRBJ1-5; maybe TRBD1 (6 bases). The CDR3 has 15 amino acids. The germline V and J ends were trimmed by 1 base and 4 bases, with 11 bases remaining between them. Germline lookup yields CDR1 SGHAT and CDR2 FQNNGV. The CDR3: CASSLAGARNQPQHF. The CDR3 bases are TGTGCCAGCAGCTTAGCGGGGGCGAGGAATCAGCCCCAGCATTTT.

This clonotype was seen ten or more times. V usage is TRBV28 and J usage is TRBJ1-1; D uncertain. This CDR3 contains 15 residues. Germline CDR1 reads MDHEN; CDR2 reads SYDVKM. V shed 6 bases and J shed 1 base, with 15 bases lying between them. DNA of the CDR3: TGTGCCAGCAGACCACGAAACGACGAGAACACTGAAGCTTTCTTT. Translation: CASRPRNDENTEAFF.

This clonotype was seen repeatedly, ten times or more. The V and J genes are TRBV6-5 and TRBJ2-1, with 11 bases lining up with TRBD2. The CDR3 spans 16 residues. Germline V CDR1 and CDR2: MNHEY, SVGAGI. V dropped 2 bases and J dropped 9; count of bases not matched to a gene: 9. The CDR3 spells CASSYLTSGRKREQFF. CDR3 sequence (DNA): TGTGCCAGCAGTTACCTCACTAGCGGGAGAAAACGTGAGCAGTTCTTC.

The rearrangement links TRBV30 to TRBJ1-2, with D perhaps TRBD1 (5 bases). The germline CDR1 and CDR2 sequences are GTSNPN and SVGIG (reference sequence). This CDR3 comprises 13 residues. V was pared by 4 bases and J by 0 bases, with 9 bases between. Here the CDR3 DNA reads TGTGCCTGGACTAGGACACCTAACTATGGCTACACCTTC. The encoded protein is CAWTRTPNYGYTF.

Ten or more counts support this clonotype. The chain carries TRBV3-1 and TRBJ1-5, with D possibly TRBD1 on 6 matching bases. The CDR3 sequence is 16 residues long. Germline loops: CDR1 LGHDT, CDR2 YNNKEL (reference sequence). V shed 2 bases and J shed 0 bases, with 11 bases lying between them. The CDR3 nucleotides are TGTGCCAGCAGCCAAACAGGGTCACTTAGCAATCAGCCCCAGCATTTT. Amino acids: CASSQTGSLSNQPQHF.

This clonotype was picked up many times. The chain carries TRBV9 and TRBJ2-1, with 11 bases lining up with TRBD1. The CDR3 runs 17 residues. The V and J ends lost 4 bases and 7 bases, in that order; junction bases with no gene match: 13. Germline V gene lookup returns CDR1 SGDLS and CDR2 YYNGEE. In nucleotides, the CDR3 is TGTGCCAGCAGCCCCCGGGACAGGGGGTGGGCTAGGAATGAGCAGTTCTTC. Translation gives CASSPRDRGWARNEQFF.

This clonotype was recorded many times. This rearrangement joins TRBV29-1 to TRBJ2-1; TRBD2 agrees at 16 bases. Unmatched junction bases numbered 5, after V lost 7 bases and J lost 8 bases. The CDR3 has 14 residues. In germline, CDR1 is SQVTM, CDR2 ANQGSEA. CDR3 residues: CSASGTSGRDEQFF. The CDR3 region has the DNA TGCAGCGCTTCAGGGACTAGCGGGAGGGATGAGCAGTTCTTC.

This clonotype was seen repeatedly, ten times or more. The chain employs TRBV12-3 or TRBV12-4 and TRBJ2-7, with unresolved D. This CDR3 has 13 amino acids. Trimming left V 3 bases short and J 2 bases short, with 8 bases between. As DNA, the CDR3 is TGTGCCAGCAGTTTGTCTCCGGCCTACGAGCAGTACTTC. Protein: CASSLSPAYEQYF.